This T cell receptor (beta chain) emerged from a study of blood T cell repertoires in COVID-19. For the study at large: COVID-19 samples collected from the United States, Italy and Spain covered acute and convalescent phases.

Note on this clone: At one end the junction does not follow the germline gene, possibly because of a read error.

This CDR3 is built from 11 residues. CDR1 and CDR2 (germline): LNHDA, SQIVND (reference sequence). Only in-frame clones appear in the TCRdb table, and some are missing; sequencing was by immunoSEQ multiplex PCR. The table includes around 60,000 clones, 92% detected once. The receptor's source is a man over 45 with active COVID-19. The gene calls are TRBV19 and TRBJ2-5, with D perhaps matching TRBD2 (6 bases). Input material: peripheral blood. The CDR3 nucleotides are TGCGGAGCGGGCAACCAAGAGACCCAGTACTTC. It is translated as CGAGNQETQYF. The variable domain in full, completed from reference TRBV19 and TRBJ2-5, reads DGGITQSPKYLFRKEGQNVTLSCEQNLNHDAMYWYRQDPGQGLRLIYYSQIVNDFQKGDIAEGYSVSREKKESFPLTVTSAQKNPTAFYLCGAGNQETQYFGPGTRLLVL.